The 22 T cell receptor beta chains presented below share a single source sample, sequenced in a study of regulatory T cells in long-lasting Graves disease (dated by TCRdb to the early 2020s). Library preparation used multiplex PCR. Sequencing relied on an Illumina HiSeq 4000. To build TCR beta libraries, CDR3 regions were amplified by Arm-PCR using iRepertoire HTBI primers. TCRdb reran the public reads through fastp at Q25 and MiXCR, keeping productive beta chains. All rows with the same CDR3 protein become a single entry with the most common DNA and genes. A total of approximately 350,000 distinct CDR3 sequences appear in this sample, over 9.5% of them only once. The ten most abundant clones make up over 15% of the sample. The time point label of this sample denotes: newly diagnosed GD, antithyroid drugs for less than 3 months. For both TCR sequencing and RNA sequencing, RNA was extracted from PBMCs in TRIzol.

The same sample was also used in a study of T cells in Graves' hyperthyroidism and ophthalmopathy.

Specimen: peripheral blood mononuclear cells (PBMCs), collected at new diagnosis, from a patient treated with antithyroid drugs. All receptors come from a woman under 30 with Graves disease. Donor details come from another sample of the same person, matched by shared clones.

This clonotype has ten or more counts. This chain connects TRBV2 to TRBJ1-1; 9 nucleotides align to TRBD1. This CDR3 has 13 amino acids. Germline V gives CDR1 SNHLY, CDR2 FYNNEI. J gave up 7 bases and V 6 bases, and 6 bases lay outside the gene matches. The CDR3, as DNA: TGTGCCAGCAGGAACAGGGGGCGTAATGAAGCTTTCTTT. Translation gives CASRNRGRNEAFF.

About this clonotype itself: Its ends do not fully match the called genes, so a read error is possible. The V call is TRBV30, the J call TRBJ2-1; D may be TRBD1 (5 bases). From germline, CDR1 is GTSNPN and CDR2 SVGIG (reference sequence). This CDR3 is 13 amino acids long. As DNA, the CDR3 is TGTGCCTGGAGTATCGACAGTTACAATGGGCAGTTCTTC. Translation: CAWSIDSYNGQFF.

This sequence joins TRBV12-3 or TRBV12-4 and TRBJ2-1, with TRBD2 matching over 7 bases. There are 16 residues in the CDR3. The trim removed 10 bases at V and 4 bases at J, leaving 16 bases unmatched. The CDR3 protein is CATTSRMASGYNEQFF. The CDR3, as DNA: TGTGCCACCACCAGTCGTATGGCTAGCGGTTACAATGAGCAGTTCTTC.

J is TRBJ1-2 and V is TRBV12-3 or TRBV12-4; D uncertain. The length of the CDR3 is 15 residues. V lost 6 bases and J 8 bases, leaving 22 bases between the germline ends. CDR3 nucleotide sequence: TGTGCCAGCAGCCACGATTCGATCACTCCGTGGGGCTACACCTTC. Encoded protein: CASSHDSITPWGYTF.

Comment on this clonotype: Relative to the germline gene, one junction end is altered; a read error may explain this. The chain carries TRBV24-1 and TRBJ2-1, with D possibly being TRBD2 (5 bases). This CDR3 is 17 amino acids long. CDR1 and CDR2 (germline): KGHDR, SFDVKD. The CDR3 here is CATSDHHYSSSCNEQFF. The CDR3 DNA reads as TGTGCCACCAGTGACCATCACTACTCTAGCTCCTGCAATGAGCAGTTCTTC.

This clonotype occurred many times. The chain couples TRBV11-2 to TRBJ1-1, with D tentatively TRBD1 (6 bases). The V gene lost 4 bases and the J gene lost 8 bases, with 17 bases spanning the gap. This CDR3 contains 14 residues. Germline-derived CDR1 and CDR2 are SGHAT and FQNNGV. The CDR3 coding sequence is TGTGCCAGCAGCTCTAATTGGACAGTTAAAGAAGCTTTCTTT. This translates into CASSSNWTVKEAFF.

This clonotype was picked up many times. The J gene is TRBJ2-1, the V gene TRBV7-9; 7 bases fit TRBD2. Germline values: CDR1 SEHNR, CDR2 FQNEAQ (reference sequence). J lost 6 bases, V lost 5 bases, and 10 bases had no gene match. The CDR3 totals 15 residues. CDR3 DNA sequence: TGTGCCAGCAGCCGAGTCGGGGCGGGAGTCAATGAGCAGTTCTTC. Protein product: CASSRVGAGVNEQFF.

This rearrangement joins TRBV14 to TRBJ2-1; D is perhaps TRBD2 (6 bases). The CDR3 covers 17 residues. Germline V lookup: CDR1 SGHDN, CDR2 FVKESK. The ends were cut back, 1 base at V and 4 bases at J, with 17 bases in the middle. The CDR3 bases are TGTGCCAGCAGCCAAGGAAAGTGGAGGGCTCCTTACAATGAGCAGTTCTTC. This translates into CASSQGKWRAPYNEQFF.

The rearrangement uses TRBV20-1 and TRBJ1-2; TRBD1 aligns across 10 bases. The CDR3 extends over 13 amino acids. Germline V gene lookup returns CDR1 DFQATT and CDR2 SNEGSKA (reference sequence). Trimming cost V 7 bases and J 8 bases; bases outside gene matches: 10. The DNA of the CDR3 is TGCAGTGTGGGACAGGGGTACAATGGCGGCTACACCTTC. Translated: CSVGQGYNGGYTF.

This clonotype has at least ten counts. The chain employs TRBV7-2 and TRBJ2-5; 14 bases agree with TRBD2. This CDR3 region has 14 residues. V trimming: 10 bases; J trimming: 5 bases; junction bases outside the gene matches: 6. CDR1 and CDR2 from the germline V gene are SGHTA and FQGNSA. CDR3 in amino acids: CAKGTSGSGETQYF. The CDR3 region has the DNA TGTGCCAAGGGGACTAGCGGGAGTGGGGAGACCCAGTACTTC.

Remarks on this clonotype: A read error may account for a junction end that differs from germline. CDR3 DNA sequence: TGCAGTGCTACCCTAATGAAGGCATCGTATCAGCCCCAGCGTTTT. Translating gives CSATLMKASYQPQRF. The chain is built from TRBV20-1 and TRBJ1-5; D unresolved. The CDR3 extends over 15 amino acids. Looked up from germline, CDR1 is DFQATT and CDR2 is SNEGSKA (reference sequence).

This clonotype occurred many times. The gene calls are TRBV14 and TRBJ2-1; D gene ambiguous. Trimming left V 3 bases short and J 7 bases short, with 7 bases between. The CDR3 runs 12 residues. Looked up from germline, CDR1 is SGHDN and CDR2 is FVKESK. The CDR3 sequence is CASSQGWNEQFF. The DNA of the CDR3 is TGTGCCAGCAGCCAGGGCTGGAATGAGCAGTTCTTC.

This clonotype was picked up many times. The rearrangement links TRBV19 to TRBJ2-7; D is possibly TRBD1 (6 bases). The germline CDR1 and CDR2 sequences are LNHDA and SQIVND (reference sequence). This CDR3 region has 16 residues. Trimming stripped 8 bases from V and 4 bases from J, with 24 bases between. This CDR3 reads CASGAYREKSIYEQYF. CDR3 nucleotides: TGTGCCAGTGGTGCATACAGGGAGAAATCCATATACGAGCAGTACTTC.

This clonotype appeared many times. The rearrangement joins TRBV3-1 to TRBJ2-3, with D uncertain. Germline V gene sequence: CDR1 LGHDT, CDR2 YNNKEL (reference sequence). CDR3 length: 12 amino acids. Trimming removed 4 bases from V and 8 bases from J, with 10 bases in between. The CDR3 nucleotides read TGTGCCAGCAGCCCCTTGTCCGGTACGCAGTATTTT. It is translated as CASSPLSGTQYF.

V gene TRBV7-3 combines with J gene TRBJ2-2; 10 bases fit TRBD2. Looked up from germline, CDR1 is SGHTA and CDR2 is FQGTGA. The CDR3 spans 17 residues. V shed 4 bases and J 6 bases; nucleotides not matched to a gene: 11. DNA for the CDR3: TGTGCCAGCAGCTCAGGGGAGCGGGAGGGAGCGTCCGGGGAGCTGTTTTTT. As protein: CASSSGEREGASGELFF.

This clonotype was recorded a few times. The CDR3 spells CASSVRDRGPPAKNIQYF. In DNA form, the CDR3 reads TGTGCCAGCAGCGTAAGGGACAGGGGGCCTCCAGCCAAAAACATTCAGTACTTC. V is TRBV9 and J is TRBJ2-4; 12 bases align to TRBD1. Germline CDR1 is SGDLS and CDR2 is YYNGEE. This CDR3 region has 18 residues. The V segment lost 1 base and the J segment 0 bases; nucleotides outside the gene matches: 5.

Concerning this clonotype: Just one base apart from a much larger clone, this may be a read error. CDR3 nucleotides: TGTGCCAGCAGCTTATACTGGGTCTCTGGGGCCAACGTCCTGACTTTC. Protein product: CASSLYWVSGANVLTF. The chain has TRBV7-2 and TRBJ2-6; D is ambiguous. In germline, CDR1 is SGHTA, CDR2 FQGNSA. V was shortened by 2 bases and J by 0 bases, with 8 bases between the two germline ends. The CDR3 has 16 amino acids.

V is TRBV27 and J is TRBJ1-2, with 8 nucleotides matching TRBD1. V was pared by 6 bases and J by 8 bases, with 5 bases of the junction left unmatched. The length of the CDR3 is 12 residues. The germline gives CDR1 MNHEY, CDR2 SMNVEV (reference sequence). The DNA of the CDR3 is TGTGCCAGCAGAAGCAGGGGGCAGGGCTACACCTTC. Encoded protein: CASRSRGQGYTF.

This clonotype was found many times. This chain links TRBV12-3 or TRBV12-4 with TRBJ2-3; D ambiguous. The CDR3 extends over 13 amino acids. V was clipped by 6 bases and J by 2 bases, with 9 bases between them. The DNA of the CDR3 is TGTGCCAGCAGCCATTGGCCCACAGATACGCAGTATTTT. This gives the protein CASSHWPTDTQYF.

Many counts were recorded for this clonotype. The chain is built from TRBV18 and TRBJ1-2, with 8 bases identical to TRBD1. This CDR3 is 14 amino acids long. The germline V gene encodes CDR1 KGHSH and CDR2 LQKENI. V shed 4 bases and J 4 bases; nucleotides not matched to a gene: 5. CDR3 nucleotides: TGTGCCAGCTCACGACAGGGGCAAGGCTATGGCTACACCTTC. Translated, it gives CASSRQGQGYGYTF.

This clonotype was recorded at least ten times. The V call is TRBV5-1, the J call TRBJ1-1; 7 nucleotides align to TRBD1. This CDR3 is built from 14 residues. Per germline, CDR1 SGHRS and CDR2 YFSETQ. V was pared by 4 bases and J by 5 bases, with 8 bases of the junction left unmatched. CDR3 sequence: CASSEGASGTEAFF. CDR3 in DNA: TGCGCCAGCAGCGAGGGGGCTAGTGGTACTGAAGCTTTCTTT.

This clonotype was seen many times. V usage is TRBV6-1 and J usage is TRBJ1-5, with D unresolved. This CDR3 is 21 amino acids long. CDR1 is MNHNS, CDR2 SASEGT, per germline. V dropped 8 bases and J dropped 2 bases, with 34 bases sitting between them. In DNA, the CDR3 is TGTGCCAGCTATTCGAGGAAATACACGCCGGGTACCACCGTTTGCAATCAGCCCCAGCATTTT. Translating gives CASYSRKYTPGTTVCNQPQHF.